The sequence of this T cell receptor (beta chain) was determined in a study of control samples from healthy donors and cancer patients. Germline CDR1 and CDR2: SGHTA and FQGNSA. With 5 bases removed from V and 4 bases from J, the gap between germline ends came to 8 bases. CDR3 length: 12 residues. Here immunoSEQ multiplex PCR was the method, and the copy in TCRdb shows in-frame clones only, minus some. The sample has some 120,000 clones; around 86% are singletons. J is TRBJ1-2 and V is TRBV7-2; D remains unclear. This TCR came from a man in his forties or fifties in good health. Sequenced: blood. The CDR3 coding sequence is TGTGCCAGCAGCCGGACGGGCTATGGCTACACCTTC. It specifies CASSRTGYGYTF. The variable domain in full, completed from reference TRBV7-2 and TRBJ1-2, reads GAGVSQSPSNKVTEKGKDVELRCDPISGHTALYWYRQSLGQGLEFLIYFQGNSAPDKSGLPSDRFSAERTGGSVSTLTIQRTQQEDSAVYLCASSRTGYGYTFGSGTRLTVV.